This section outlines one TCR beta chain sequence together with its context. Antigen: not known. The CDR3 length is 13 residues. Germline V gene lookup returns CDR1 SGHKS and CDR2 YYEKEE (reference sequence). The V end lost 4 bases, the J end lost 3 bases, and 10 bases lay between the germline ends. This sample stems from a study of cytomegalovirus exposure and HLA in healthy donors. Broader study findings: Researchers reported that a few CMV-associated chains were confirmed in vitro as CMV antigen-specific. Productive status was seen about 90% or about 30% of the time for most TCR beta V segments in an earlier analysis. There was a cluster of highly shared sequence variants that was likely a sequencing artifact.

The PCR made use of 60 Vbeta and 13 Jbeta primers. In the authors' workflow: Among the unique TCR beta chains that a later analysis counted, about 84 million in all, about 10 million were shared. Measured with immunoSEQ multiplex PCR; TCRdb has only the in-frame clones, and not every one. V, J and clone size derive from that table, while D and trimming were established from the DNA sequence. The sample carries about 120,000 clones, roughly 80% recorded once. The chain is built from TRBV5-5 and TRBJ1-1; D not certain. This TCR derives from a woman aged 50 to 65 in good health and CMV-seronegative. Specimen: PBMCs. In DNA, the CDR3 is TGTGCCAGCAGCCACGGGAGGTACACTGAAGCTTTCTTT. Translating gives CASSHGRYTEAFF.